This T cell receptor (beta chain) appears in the sequencing data of a study of blood T cells in healthy people across ages. This clonotype was counted at least ten times. Germline assignment: CDR1 SGHRS and CDR2 YFSETQ. Losses at the gene ends were 1 base for V and 6 bases for J; bases not matched to a gene: 7. This CDR3 is built from 15 residues. For the second PCR, which ran for about 7 to 12 cycles, a sample-barcoded 5' primer and a J-beta primer mix were used. TCRdb reanalysed the 5' RACE reads using MiXCR and keeps one entry per CDR3 protein. The sample yields 590,000 or so distinct CDR3 sequences, roughly 31% seen once.

V is TRBV5-1 and J is TRBJ2-7, with 10 bases that match TRBD1. Sequenced material: blood. This TCR came from a woman older than 75 in good health. Here the CDR3 reads CASSLLGTGASEQYF. In nucleotides, the CDR3 is TGCGCCAGCAGCTTGTTAGGGACAGGGGCGAGCGAGCAGTACTTC.